The clone carrying this T cell receptor (beta chain) was counted at least ten times. TCRdb re-analysed the 5' RACE reads in MiXCR, keeping a single row per CDR3 protein. The table includes roughly 150,000 distinct CDR3 sequences, approximately 3.5% detected once. Germline loops: CDR1 SGHTA, CDR2 FQGNSA. The length of the CDR3 is 14 residues. Trimming cost V 5 bases and J 6 bases, with 14 bases left between them. This sample was taken from a study of identical twins. V gene TRBV7-2 combines with J gene TRBJ2-1; no clear D gene. The source material was memory T cells sorted from blood. This clonotype was sampled from a man in his late teens or twenties in good health. This CDR3 reads CASSIDSPPNEQFF. In nucleotides, the CDR3 is TGTGCCAGCAGCATCGATTCCCCCCCCAATGAGCAGTTCTTC. The full variable domain, completed using reference TRBV7-2 and TRBJ2-1, is GAGVSQSPSNKVTEKGKDVELRCDPISGHTALYWYRQSLGQGLEFLIYFQGNSAPDKSGLPSDRFSAERTGGSVSTLTIQRTQQEDSAVYLCASSIDSPPNEQFFGPGTRLTVL.